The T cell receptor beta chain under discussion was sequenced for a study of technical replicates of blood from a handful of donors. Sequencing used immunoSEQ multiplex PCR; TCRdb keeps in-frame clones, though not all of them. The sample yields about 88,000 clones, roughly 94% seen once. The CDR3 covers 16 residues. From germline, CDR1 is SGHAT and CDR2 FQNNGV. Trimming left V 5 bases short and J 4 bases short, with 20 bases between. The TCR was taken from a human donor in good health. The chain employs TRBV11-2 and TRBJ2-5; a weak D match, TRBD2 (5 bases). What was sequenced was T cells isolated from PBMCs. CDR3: CASSKNPGKDPETQYF. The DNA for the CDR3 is TGTGCCAGCAGCAAAAACCCGGGAAAAGACCCAGAGACCCAGTACTTC.